This T cell receptor (beta chain) is from a study of blood T cell repertoires in COVID-19. Study context: In each case, the material was cDNA or gDNA derived from T cells, B-cell-depleted T cells, or PBMCs.

Generated by immunoSEQ multiplex PCR, the TCRdb table keeps only in-frame clones and is missing some. The data contain over 250,000 clones, approximately 90% of them singletons. The germline gives CDR1 LNHDA, CDR2 SQIVND (reference sequence). J lost 4 bases, V lost 5 bases, and 5 bases had no gene match. The length of the CDR3 is 15 residues. Recovery meant two consecutive negative NP/OP PCR tests, professional clearance, or resolved symptoms. The clonotype comes from a man aged 35-49 years who had recovered from COVID-19. The chain combines TRBV19 with TRBJ2-1; the match to TRBD2 covers 10 bases. Sequencing was carried out using PBMCs or T cells enriched from blood (not recorded which). CDR3 in amino acids: CASSVGLAVYNEQFF. DNA for the CDR3: TGTGCCAGTAGTGTCGGACTAGCGGTATACAATGAGCAGTTCTTC.